This T cell receptor beta chain stems from a study of blood T cells in healthy people across ages. Study-level points and caveats: In long-lived donors, naive CD4+ cell counts and diversity exceeded those of aged donors.

In the case of this clonotype: Antigen: not known.

Combining a sample-barcoded 5' primer with a J-beta primer mix, a second PCR ran for roughly 7 to 12 cycles. Every single cDNA molecule received a tag from a template-switch adaptor with 12 random nucleotides. From the 5' RACE reads, TCRdb called clonotypes with MiXCR, one entry per CDR3 protein. The repertoire holds 600,000 or so distinct CDR3 sequences, more than 20% seen once, with 3.5% to 4% in the top ten. Germline loops: CDR1 MNHNS, CDR2 SASEGT. The CDR3 totals 15 residues. V gene TRBV6-1 combines with J gene TRBJ2-5; D is unclear. The J call is doubtful: the DNA matches TRBJ2-7 better. The clonotype originates from a man aged 70-80 years in good health. Sequenced: blood. The CDR3 region has the DNA TGTGCCAGCAGTGAAAGCCCCATGAACGGTTACGAGCAGTACTTC. Amino acid sequence: CASSESPMNGYEQYF.